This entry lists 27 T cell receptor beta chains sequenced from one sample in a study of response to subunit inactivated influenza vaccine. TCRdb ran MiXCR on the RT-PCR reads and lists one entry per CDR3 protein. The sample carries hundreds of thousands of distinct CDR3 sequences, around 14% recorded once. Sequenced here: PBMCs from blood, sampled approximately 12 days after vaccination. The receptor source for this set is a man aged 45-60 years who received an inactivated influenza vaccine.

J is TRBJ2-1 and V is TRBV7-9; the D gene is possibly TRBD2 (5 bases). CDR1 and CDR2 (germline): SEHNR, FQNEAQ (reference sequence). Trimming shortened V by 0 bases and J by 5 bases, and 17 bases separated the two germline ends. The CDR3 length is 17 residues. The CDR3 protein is CASSLAITGNKNNEQFF. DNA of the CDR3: TGTGCCAGCAGCTTAGCGATTACGGGGAACAAAAACAATGAGCAGTTCTTC.

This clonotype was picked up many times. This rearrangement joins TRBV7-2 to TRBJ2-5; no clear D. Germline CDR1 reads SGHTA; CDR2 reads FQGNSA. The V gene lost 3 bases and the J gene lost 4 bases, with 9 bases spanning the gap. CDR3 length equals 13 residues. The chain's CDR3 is CASSFGSLETQYF. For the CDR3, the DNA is TGTGCCAGCAGCTTTGGAAGCCTAGAGACCCAGTACTTC.

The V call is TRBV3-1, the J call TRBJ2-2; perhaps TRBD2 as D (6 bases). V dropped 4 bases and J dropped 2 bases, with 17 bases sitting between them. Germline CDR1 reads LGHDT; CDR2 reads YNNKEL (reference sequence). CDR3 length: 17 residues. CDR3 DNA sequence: TGTGCCAGCAGCCCTCCCAGGACTACAGCCAACACCGGGGAGCTGTTTTTT. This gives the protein CASSPPRTTANTGELFF.

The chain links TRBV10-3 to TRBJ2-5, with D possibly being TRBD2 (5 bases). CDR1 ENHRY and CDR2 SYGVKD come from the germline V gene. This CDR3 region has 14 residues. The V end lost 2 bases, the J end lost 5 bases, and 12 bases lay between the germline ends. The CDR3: CAISEVSSSETQYF. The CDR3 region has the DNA TGTGCCATCAGTGAGGTGTCTAGCAGTGAGACCCAGTACTTC.

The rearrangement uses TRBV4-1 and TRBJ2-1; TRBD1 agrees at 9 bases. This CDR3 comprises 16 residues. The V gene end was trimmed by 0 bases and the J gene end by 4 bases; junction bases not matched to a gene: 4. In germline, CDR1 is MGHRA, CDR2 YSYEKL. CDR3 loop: CASSQEGQGSYNEQFF. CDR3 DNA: TGCGCCAGCAGCCAAGAGGGACAGGGTAGTTACAATGAGCAGTTCTTC.

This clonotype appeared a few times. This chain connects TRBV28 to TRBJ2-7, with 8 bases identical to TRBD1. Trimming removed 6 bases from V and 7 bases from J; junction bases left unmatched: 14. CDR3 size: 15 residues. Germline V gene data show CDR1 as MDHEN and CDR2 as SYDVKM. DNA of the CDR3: TGTGCCAGCAGGCTGGGGGGACAGGAGAGTGGAGAGCAGTACTTC. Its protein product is CASRLGGQESGEQYF.

CDR3 protein: CATSRAWDEQFF. The DNA of the CDR3 is TGTGCCACCAGCAGAGCTTGGGATGAGCAGTTCTTC. The chain recombines TRBV15 with TRBJ2-1, with unresolved D. Deletions cut 1 base from V and 8 bases from J, with 6 bases between. Germline loops: CDR1 LNHNV, CDR2 YYDKDF (reference sequence). The CDR3 consists of 12 residues.

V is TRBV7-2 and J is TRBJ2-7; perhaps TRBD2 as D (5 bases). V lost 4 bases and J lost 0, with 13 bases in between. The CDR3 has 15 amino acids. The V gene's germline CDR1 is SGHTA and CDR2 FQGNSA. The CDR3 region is CASSSQSGDSYEQYF. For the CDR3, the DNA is TGTGCCAGCAGCTCGCAGAGCGGTGACTCCTACGAGCAGTACTTC.

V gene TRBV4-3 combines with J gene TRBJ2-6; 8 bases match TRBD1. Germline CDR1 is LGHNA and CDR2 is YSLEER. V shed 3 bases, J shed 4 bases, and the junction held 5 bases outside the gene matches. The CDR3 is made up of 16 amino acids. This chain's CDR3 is CASSQPTGAGANVLTF. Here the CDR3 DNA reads TGCGCCAGCAGCCAGCCGACAGGGGCCGGGGCCAACGTCCTGACTTTC.

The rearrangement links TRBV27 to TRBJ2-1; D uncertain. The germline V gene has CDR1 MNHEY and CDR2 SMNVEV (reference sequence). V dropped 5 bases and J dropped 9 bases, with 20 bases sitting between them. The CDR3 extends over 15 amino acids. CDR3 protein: CASSPGHTVAGEQFF. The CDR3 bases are TGTGCCAGCAGTCCGGGCCACACCGTCGCTGGTGAGCAGTTCTTC.

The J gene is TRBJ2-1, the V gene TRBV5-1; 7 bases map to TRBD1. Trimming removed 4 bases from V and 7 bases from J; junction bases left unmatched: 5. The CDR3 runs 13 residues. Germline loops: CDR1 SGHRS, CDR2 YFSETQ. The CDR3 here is CASSIGTANEQFF. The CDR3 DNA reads TGCGCCAGCAGCATTGGGACAGCGAATGAGCAGTTCTTC.

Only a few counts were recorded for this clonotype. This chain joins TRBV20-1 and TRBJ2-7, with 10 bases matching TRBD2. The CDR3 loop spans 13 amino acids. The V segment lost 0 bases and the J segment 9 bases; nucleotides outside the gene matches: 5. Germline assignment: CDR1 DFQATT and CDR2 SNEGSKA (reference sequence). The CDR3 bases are TGCAGTGCTAGAGAAGCGGGAGGGCCTGGGCAGTACTTC. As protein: CSAREAGGPGQYF.

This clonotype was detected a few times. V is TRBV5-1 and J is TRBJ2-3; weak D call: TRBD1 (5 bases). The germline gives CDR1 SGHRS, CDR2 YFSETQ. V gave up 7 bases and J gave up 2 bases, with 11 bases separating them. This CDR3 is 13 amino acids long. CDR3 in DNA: TGCGCCAGCGCTGGTGGGGCCACAGATACGCAGTATTTT. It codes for CASAGGATDTQYF.

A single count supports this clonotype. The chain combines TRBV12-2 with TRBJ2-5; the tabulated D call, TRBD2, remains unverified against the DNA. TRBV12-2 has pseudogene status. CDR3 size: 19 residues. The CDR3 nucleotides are TGTGCAAGTCGCTTAGCGGGAGGGTCGAGTTTGGGCTTCCAAGAGACCCAGTACTTC. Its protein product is CASRLAGGSSLGFQETQYF.

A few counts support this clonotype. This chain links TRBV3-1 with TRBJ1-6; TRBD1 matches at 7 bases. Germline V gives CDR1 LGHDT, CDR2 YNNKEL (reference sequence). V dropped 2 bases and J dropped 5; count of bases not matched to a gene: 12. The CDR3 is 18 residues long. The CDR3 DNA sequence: TGTGCCAGCAGCCAATCAACATCCCGGACAGGACATAATTCACCCCTCCACTTT. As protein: CASSQSTSRTGHNSPLHF.

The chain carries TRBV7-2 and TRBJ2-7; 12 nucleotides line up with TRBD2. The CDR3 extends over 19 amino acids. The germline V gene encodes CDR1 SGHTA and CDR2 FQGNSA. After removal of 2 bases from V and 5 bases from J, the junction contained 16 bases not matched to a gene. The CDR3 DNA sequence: TGTGCCAGCAGCTTACGCTTTACTAGCGGGAGGAGTCTCGAGAACGAGCAGTACTTC. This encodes CASSLRFTSGRSLENEQYF.

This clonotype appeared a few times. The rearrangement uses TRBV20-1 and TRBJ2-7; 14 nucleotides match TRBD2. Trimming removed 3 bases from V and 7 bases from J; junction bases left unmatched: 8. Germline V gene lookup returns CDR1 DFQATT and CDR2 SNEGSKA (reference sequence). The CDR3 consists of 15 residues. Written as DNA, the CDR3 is TGCAGTGCTAGTCGGGGACTAGCGGGGGCTCGGGAGCAGTACTTC. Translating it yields CSASRGLAGAREQYF.

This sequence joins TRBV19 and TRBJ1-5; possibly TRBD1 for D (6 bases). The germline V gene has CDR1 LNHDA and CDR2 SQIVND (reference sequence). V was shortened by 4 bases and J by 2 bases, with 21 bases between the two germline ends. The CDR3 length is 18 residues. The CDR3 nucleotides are TGTGCCAGTAGTAGGGGGGGCTTCGGGACGGCCGGCAATCAGCCCCAGCATTTT. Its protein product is CASSRGGFGTAGNQPQHF.

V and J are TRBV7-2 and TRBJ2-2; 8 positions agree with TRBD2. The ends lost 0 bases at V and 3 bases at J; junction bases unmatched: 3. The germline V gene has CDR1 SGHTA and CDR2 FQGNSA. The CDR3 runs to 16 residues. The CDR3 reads CASSLAGGAHTGELFF. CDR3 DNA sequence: TGTGCCAGCAGCTTAGCCGGGGGGGCACACACCGGGGAGCTGTTTTTT.

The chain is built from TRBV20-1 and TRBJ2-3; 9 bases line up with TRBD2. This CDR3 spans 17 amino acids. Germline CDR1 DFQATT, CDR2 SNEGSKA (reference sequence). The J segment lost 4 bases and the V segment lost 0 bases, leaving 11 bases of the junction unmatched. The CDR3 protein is CSARDVMAGGPADTQYF. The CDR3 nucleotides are TGCAGTGCTAGAGATGTGATGGCGGGAGGGCCAGCAGATACGCAGTATTTT.

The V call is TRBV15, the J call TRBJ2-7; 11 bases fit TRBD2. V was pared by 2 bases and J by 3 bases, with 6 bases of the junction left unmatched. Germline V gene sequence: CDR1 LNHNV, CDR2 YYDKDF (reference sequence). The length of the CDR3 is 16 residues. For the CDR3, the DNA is TGTGCCACCAGCAGATCCGGGACTAGCGGTCTCTACGAGCAGTACTTC. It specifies CATSRSGTSGLYEQYF.

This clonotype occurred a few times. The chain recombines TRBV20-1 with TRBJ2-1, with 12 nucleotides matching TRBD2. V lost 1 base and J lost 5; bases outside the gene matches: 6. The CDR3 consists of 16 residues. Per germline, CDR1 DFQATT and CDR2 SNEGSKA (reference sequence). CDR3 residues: CSARVSSGRADNEQFF. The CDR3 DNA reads TGCAGTGCTAGAGTATCTAGCGGGAGGGCCGACAATGAGCAGTTCTTC.

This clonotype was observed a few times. CDR3 sequence reads: CSAEGAETSYEQYF. The CDR3 DNA sequence: TGCAGTGCAGAGGGGGCGGAAACCTCCTACGAGCAGTACTTC. V usage is TRBV20-1 and J usage is TRBJ2-7, with TRBD1 matching 7 bases. V gave up 6 bases and J gave up 0 bases; unmatched junction bases: 8. CDR1 and CDR2 (germline): DFQATT, SNEGSKA (reference sequence). The CDR3 has 14 residues.

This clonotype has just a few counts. CDR3 DNA: TGTGCCATCAGTGATGTGTTGAGCTCCTACGAGCAGTACTTC. This codes for CAISDVLSSYEQYF. The chain has TRBV10-3 and TRBJ2-7; D remains ambiguous. The CDR3 runs to 14 residues. CDR1 and CDR2 (germline): ENHRY, SYGVKD. Trimming shortened V by 3 bases and J by 0 bases, and 9 bases separated the two germline ends.

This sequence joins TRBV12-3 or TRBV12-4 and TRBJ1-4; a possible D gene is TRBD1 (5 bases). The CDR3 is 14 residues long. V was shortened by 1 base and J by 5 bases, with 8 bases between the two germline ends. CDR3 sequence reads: CASSLGTKNEKLFF. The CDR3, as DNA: TGTGCCAGCAGTTTAGGGACAAAGAATGAAAAACTGTTTTTT.

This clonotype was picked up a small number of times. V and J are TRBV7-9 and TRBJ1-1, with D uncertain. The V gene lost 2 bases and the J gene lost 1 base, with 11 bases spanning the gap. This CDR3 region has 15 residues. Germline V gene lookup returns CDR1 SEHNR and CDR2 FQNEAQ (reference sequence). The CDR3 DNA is TGTGCCAGCAGCTTATTGGAACAGCCGAACACTGAAGCTTTCTTT. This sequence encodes CASSLLEQPNTEAFF. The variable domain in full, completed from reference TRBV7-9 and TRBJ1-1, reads DTGVSQNPRHKITKRGQNVTFRCDPISEHNRLYWYRQTLGQGPEFLTYFQNEAQLEKSRLLSDRFSAERPKGSFSTLEIQRTEQGDSAMYLCASSLLEQPNTEAFFGQGTRLTVV.

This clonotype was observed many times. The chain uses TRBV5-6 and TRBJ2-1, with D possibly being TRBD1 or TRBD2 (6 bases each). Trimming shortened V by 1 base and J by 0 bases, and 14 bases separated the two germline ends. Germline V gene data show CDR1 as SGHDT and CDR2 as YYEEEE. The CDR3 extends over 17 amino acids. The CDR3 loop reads CASSLLGEGGSYNEQFF. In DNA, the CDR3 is TGTGCCAGCAGCTTGCTCGGAGAGGGGGGCTCCTACAATGAGCAGTTCTTC. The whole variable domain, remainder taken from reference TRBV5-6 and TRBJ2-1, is DAGVTQSPTHLIKTRGQQVTLRCSPKSGHDTVSWYQQALGQGPQFIFQYYEEEERQRGNFPDRFSGHQFPNYSSELNVNALLLGDSALYLCASSLLGEGGSYNEQFFGPGTRLTVL.